The rows below give T cell receptor beta chains drawn from one sample of a study of CD8 T cells in ankylosing spondylitis. A single record per CDR3 protein comes from TCRdb applying MiXCR to the 5' RACE reads. The sample shows about 250,000 distinct CDR3 sequences, roughly 32% of them seen only once. Sample: blood, either unsorted or a sorted T cell fraction (not recorded which). The receptors were gathered from a male donor with ankylosing spondylitis or in good health (not recorded which). Each CDR3 is given with its conserved first and last residue. A D gene is named only where the DNA matches it firmly. Size values are once, few and many counts, or a class for expanded clones, and some rows have none.

TRBJ1-2 TRBV28 14 TRBD1 NA TGTGCCAGCAGTTTGTCCAGGGGGCGGGATGGCTACACCTTC CASSLSRGRDGYTF
TRBJ1-1 TRBV6-5 15 NA NA TGTGCCAGCAGTTCTCGGCGAAACATGAACACTGAAGCTTTCTTT CASSSRRNMNTEAFF
TRBJ2-3 TRBV9 15 NA NA TGTGCCAGCAGCGTAGCGGGACCATCTAGGGATACGCAGTATTTT CASSVAGPSRDTQYF
TRBJ2-7 TRBV7-9 12 NA NA TGTGCCAGCAGGGGCGGAGCCTACGAGCAGTACTTC CASRGGAYEQYF
TRBJ2-7 TRBV5-1 14 TRBD2 few TGCGCCAGCAGCTTTGCGGGGGGCCCCTACGAGCAGTACTTC CASSFAGGPYEQYF
TRBJ2-2 TRBV24-1 13 NA NA TGTGCCACCCGGATTGAGGACACCGGGGAGCTGTTTTTT CATRIEDTGELFF
TRBJ2-2 TRBV11-1 12 NA NA TGTGCCAGCAGCCAATTAACCGGGGAGCTGTTTTTT CASSQLTGELFF
TRBJ2-1 TRBV20-1 15 NA few TGCAGTGCTAGAGATGACGACGGGGGTCTGAATGAGCAGTTCTTC CSARDDDGGLNEQFF
TRBJ1-4 TRBV20-1 12 TRBD1 NA TGCAGTGCCAGACAGGGGAATGAAAAACTGTTTTTT CSARQGNEKLFF
TRBJ2-1 TRBV9 17 NA few TGTGCCAGCAGCGTAGTGGGGCTAGCGTCCTCCTACAATGAGCAGTTCTTC CASSVVGLASSYNEQFF
TRBJ2-1 TRBV10-3 12 NA NA TGTGCCACGTACCAGGGGTACAATGAGCAGTTCTTC CATYQGYNEQFF
TRBJ2-3 TRBV20-1 16 NA NA TGCAGTGCTAGAGATCCCCGGGTACGGGACACAGATACGCAGTATTTT CSARDPRVRDTDTQYF
TRBJ2-5 TRBV7-9 13 NA NA TGTGCCAGCAGCTTAGAATTACAAGAGACCCAGTACTTC CASSLELQETQYF
TRBJ2-1 TRBV29-1 10 NA many TGCAGCGGTAAGGACTCCCGGGCTTTCTTC CSGKDSRAFF
TRBJ1-1 TRBV2 12 NA NA TGTGCCAGCACCCAGTCCGGGGGAGAAGCTTTCTTT CASTQSGGEAFF
TRBJ1-2 TRBV29-1 13 TRBD1 NA TGCAGCGTACGAGCCCGACAGGGAGGTGTCTACACCTTC CSVRARQGGVYTF
TRBJ1-1 TRBV20-1 14 NA few TGCAGTGCGAATGGGGTGGCAGGTAACACTGAAGCTTTCTTT CSANGVAGNTEAFF
TRBJ2-3 TRBV20-1 15 TRBD2 NA TGCAGTGCTAGTGGGTTAGCGGGGGGTCGGGATACGCAGTATTTT CSASGLAGGRDTQYF
TRBJ2-7 TRBV12-3/TRBV12-4 15 TRBD1 few TGTGCCAGCAATAAAGGGGACAGGGAAGGGGGCGAGCAGTACTTC CASNKGDREGGEQYF
TRBJ1-1 TRBV29-1 13 NA many TGCAGCGTTGAAGACGGGGCGAACACTGAAGCTTTCTTT CSVEDGANTEAFF
TRBJ2-3 TRBV9 16 NA NA TGTGCCAGCACTCTGGGGACTCCGAGGGGCACAGATACGCAGTATTTT CASTLGTPRGTDTQYF
TRBJ1-2 TRBV20-1 13 NA few TGCAGTGCTAGGGCGACGGAGGACTATGGCTACACCTTC CSARATEDYGYTF
TRBJ1-3 TRBV11-2 15 NA NA TGTGCCAGCAGCTCCTGGACAGACCACGGAAACACCATATATTTT CASSSWTDHGNTIYF
TRBJ1-1 TRBV29-1 17 NA NA TGCAGCGTTGAAATTTGGCAACAGGGAACCATGAACACTGAAGCTTTCTTT CSVEIWQQGTMNTEAFF
TRBJ2-1 TRBV7-6 16 NA NA TGTGCCAGCAGCTTATTAGTTACAGGGAGCTACAATGAGCAGTTCTTC CASSLLVTGSYNEQFF
TRBJ2-1 TRBV7-7 15 NA NA TGTGCCAGCAGCCCAATTTCCTCAGGGGTACATGAGCAGTTCTTC CASSPISSGVHEQFF
TRBJ1-5 TRBV7-8 16 NA NA TGTGCCAGCAGCCTAGGCGGAAAGGGCCTCAATCAGCCCCAGCATTTT CASSLGGKGLNQPQHF
TRBJ1-5 TRBV19 11 NA NA TGTGCCAGTAGAATTGGGGGGCCCCAGCATTTT CASRIGGPQHF
TRBJ2-2 TRBV9 16 TRBD2 few TGTGCCAGCAGCGTATGGACTAGCGGGGGCTCGGGGGAGCTGTTTTTT CASSVWTSGGSGELFF